The present T cell receptor (beta chain) was sequenced within a study of blood T cell repertoires in COVID-19. Across the study: COVID-19 samples collected from the United States, Italy and Spain covered acute and convalescent phases. T cells, B-cell-depleted T cells, or PBMCs provided the cDNA or gDNA that served as material.

Study processing details: Reference gene primer amplification gave estimated nucleated cell counts. The table came from immunoSEQ multiplex PCR; TCRdb's copy has only in-frame clones and leaves some out. V and J calls and clone size follow that table, whereas D and trimming were derived from the DNA. The top ten clones hold approximately 40% of a sample with 130,000 to 150,000 clones, around 87% of them seen once. CDR1 and CDR2 from the germline V gene are SGHTA and FQGNSA. CDR3 size: 15 residues. V gave up 7 bases and J gave up 4 bases, with 14 bases separating them. This sequence joins TRBV7-2 and TRBJ2-6, with no clear D. This TCR derives from a man aged 50-60 years who had recovered from COVID-19. The specimen was peripheral blood. Here the CDR3 reads CASNSLGVGANVLTF. The CDR3 bases are TGTGCCAGCAATTCCCTTGGAGTGGGGGCCAACGTCCTGACTTTC.